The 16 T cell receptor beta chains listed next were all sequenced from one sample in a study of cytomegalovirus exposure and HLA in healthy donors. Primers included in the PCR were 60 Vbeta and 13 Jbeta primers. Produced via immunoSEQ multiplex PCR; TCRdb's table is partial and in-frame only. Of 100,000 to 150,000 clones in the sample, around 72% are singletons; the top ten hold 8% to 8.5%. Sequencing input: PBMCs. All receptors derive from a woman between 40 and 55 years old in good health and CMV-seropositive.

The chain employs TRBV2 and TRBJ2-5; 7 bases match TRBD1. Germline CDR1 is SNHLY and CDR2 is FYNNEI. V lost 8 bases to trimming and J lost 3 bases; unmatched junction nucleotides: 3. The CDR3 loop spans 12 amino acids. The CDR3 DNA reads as TGTGCCAGCGGACAGGACGAAGAGACCCAGTACTTC. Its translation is CASGQDEETQYF.

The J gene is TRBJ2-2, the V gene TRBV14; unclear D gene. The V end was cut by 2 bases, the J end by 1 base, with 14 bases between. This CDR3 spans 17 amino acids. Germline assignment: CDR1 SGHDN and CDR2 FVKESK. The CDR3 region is CASSQRLTALNTGELFF. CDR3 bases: TGTGCCAGCAGCCAAAGACTCACGGCTCTGAACACCGGGGAGCTGTTTTTT.

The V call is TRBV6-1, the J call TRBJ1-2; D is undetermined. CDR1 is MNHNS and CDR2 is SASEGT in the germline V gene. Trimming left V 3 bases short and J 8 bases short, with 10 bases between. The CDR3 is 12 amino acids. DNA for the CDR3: TGTGCCAGCAGTGACAACACGAACGGCTACACCTTC. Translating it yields CASSDNTNGYTF.

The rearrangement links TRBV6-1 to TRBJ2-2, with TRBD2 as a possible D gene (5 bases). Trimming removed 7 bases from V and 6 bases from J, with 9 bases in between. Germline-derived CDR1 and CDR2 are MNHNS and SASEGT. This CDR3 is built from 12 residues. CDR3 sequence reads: CASTDYAGELFF. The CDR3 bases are TGTGCCAGCACTGACTACGCCGGGGAGCTGTTTTTT.

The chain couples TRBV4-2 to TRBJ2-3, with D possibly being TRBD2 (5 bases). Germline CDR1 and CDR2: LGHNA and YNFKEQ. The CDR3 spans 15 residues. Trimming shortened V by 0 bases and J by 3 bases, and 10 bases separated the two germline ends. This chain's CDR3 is CASSQEDGGTDTQYF. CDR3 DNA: TGTGCCAGCAGCCAAGAGGACGGCGGGACAGATACGCAGTATTTT.

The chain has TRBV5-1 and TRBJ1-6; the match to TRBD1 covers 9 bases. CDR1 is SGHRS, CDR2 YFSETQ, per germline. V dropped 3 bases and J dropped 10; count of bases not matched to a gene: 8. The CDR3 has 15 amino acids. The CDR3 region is CASSSPQGAESPLHF. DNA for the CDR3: TGCGCCAGCAGCTCTCCACAGGGGGCGGAATCACCCCTCCACTTT. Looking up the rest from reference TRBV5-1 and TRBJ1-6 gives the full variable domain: KAGVTQTPRYLIKTRGQQVTLSCSPISGHRSVSWYQQTPGQGLQFLFEYFSETQRNKGNFPGRFSGRQFSNSRSEMNVSTLELGDSALYLCASSSPQGAESPLHFGNGTRLTVT.

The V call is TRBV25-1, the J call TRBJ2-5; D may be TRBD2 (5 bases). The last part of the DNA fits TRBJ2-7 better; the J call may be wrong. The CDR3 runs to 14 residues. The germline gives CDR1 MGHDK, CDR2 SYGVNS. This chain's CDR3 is CASSEYSPGSEQYF. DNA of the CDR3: TGTGCCAGCAGTGAATATTCCCCGGGATCCGAGCAGTACTTC.

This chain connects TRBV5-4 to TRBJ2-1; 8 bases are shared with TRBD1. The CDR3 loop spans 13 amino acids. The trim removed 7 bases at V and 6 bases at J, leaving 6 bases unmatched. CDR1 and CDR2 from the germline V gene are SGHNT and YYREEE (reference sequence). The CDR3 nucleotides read TGTGCCAGCCAGGACAGGGCTCGCAATGAGCAGTTCTTC. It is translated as CASQDRARNEQFF.

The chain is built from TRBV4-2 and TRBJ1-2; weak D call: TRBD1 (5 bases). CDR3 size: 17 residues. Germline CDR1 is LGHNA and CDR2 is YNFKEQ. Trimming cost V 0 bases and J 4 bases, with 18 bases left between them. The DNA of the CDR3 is TGTGCCAGCAGCCAAGAATCCAGGGCTATCAACCTCTATGGCTACACCTTC. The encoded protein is CASSQESRAINLYGYTF.

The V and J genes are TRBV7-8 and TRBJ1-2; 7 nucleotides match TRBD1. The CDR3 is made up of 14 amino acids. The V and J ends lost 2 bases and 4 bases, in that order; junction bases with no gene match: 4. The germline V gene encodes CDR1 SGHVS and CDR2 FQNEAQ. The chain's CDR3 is CASSLRGQSYGYTF. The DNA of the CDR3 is TGTGCCAGCAGCTTACGGGGACAGTCCTATGGCTACACCTTC.

CDR3 bases: TGCGCCAGCAGCCAAGAATCCCCGGGACAGGATAATTCACCCCTCCACTTT. Amino acid sequence: CASSQESPGQDNSPLHF. This chain links TRBV4-3 with TRBJ1-6; TRBD1 agrees at 8 bases. CDR3 length: 17 amino acids. V lost 0 bases to trimming and J lost 5 bases; unmatched junction nucleotides: 6. Germline CDR1 LGHNA, CDR2 YSLEER.

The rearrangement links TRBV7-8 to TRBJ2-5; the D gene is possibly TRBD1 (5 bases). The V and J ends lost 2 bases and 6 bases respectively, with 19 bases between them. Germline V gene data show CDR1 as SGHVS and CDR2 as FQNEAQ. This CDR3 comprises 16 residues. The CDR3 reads CASSLIDSQTWKTQYF. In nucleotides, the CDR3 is TGTGCCAGCAGCTTAATTGACAGTCAGACTTGGAAGACCCAGTACTTC. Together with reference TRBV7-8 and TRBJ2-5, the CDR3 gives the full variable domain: GAGVSQSPRYKVAKRGQDVALRCDPISGHVSLFWYQQALGQGPEFLTYFQNEAQLDKSGLPSDRFFAERPEGSVSTLKIQRTQQEDSAVYLCASSLIDSQTWKTQYFGPGTRLLVL.

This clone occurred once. As DNA, the CDR3 is TGCGCCAGCAGCTTGGGGACATTGAACACTGAAGCTTTCTTT. This translates into CASSLGTLNTEAFF. V is TRBV5-1 and J is TRBJ1-1; tentative D call: TRBD1 (5 bases). V lost 0 bases and J lost 0, with 6 bases in between. Germline CDR1 is SGHRS and CDR2 is YFSETQ. The CDR3 spans 14 residues.

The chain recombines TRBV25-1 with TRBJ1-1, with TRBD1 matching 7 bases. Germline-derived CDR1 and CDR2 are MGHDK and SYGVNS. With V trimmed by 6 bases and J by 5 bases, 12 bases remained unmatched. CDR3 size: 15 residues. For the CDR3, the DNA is TGTGCCAGCAGCCCCCGGTTGACAGGGAGTACTGAAGCTTTCTTT. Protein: CASSPRLTGSTEAFF.

The CDR3 sequence is CASSSQTGFMTEAFF. In nucleotides, the CDR3 is TGCGCCAGCAGCTCACAGACAGGGTTTATGACTGAAGCTTTCTTT. The chain uses TRBV5-1 and TRBJ1-1, with TRBD1 identical over 7 bases. Germline V CDR1 and CDR2: SGHRS, YFSETQ. V lost 3 bases to trimming and J lost 5 bases; unmatched junction nucleotides: 10. CDR3 length equals 15 residues.

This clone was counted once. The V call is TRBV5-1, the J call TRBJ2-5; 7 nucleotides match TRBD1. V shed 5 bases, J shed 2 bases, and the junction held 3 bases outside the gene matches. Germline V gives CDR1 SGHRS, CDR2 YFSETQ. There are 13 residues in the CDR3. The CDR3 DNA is TGCGCCAGCAGGAGGACAGGTCAAGAGACCCAGTACTTC. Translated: CASRRTGQETQYF.